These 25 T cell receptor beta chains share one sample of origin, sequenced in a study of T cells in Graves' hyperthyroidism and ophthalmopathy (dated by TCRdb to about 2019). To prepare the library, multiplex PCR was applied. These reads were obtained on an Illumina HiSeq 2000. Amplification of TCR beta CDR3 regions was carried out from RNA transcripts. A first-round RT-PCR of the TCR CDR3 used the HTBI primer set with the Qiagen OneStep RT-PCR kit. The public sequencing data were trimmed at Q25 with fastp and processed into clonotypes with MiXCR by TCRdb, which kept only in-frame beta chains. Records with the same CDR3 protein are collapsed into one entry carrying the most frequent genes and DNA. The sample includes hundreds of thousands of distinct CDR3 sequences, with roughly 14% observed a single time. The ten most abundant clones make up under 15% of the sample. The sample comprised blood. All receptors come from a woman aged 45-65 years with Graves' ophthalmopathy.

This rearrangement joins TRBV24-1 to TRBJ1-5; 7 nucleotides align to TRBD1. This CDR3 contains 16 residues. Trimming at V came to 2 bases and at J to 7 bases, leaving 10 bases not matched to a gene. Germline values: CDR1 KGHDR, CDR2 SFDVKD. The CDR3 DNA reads TGTGCCACCAGTGATTCTGACAGGGAATTTGGACAGCCCCAGCATTTT. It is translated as CATSDSDREFGQPQHF.

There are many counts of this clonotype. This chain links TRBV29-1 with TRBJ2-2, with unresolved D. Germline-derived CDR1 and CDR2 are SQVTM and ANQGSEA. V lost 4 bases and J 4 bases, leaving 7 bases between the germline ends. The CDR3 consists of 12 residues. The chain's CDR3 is CSVGLGTGELFF. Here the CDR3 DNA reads TGCAGCGTTGGCCTGGGCACCGGGGAGCTGTTTTTT.

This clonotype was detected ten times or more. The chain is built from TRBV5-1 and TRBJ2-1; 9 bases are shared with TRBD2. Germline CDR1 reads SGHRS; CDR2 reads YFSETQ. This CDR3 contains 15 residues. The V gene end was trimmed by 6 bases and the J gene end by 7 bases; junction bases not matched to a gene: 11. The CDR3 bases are TGCGCCAGCAACGGACTAGCGATGACGGGTAATGAGCAGTTCTTC. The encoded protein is CASNGLAMTGNEQFF.

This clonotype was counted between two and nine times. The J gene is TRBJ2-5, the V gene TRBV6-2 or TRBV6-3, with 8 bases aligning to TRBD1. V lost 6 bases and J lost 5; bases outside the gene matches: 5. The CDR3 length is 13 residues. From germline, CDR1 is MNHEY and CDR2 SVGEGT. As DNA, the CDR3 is TGTGCCAGCAGACGGACAGGGTGGGAGACCCAGTACTTC. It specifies CASRRTGWETQYF.

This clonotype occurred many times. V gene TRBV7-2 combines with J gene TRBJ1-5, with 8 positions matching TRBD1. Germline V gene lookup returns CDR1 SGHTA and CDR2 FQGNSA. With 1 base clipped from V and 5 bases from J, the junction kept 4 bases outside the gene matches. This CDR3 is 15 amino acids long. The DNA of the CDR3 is TGTGCCAGCAGCTTAGGGGGACAGGTATATCAGCCCCAGCATTTT. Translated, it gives CASSLGGQVYQPQHF.

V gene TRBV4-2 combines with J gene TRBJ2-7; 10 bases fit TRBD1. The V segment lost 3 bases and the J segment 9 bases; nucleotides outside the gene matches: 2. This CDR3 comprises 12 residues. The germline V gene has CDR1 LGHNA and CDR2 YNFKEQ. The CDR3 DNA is TGTGCCAGCAGCCATGGGACAGGGGCGCAGTACTTC. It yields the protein CASSHGTGAQYF.

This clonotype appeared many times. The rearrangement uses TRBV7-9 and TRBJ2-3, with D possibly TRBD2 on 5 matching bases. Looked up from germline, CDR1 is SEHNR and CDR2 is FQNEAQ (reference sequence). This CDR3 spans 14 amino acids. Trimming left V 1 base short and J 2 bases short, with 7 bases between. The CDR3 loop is CASSLVRDTDTQYF. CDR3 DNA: TGTGCCAGCAGCTTAGTTCGGGACACAGATACGCAGTATTTT.

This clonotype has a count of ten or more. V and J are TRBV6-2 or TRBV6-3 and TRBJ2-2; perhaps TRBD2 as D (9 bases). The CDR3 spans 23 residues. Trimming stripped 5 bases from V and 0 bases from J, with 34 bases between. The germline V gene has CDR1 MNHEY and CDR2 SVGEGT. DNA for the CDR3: TGTGCCAGCAGTCCCCCAGACAGGGGATTCCACCCTAAGCGGGAGGCGAACACCGGGGAGCTGTTTTTT. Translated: CASSPPDRGFHPKREANTGELFF.

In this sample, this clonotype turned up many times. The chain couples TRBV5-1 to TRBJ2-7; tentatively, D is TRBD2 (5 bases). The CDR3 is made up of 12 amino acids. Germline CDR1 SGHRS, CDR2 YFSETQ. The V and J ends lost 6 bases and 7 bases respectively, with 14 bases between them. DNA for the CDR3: TGCGCCAGCAAAGCGGCCAGTCGGGAGCAGTACTTC. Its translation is CASKAASREQYF.

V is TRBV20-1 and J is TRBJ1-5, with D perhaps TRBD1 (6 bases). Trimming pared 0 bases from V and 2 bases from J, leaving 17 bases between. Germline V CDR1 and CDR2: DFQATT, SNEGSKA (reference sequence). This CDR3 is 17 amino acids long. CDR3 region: CSARDKKQGIGNQPQHF. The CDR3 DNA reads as TGCAGTGCTAGAGACAAAAAACAGGGAATCGGCAATCAGCCCCAGCATTTT.

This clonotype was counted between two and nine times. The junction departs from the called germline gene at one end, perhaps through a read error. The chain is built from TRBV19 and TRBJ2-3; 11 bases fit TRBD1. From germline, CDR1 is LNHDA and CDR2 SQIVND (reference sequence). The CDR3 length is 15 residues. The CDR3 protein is CASSIRTGGTNTQYF. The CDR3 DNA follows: TGTGCCAGTAGTATCCGGACAGGGGGCACAAATACGCAGTATTTT.

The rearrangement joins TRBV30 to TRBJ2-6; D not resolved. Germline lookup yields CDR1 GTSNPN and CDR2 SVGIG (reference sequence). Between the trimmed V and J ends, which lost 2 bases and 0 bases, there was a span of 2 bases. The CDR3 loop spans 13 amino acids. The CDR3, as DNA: TGTGCCTGGAGTACCTCTGGGGCCAACGTCCTGACTTTC. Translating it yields CAWSTSGANVLTF.

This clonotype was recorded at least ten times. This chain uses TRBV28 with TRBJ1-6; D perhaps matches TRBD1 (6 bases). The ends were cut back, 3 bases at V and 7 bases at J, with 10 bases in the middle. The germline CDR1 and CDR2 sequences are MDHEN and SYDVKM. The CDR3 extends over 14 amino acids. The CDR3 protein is CASSFRGGNSPLHF. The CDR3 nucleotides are TGTGCCAGCAGTTTCAGGGGCGGGAATTCACCCCTCCACTTT. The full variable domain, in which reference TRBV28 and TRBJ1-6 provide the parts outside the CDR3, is DVKVTQSSRYLVKRTGEKVFLECVQDMDHENMFWYRQDPGLGLRLIYFSYDVKMKEKGDIPEGYSVSREKKERFSLILESASTNQTSMYLCASSFRGGNSPLHFGNGTRLTVT.

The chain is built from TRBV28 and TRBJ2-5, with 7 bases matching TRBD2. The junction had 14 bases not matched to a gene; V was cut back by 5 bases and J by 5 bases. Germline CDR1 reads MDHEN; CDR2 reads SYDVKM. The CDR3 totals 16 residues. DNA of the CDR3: TGTGCCAGCAGTCGCTCTTCCGGGAGGCGGGAGGAGACCCAGTACTTC. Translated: CASSRSSGRREETQYF.

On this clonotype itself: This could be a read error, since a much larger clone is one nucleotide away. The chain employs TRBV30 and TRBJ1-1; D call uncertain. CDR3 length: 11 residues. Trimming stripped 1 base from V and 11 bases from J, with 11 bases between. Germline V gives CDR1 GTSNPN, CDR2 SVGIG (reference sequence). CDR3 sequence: CAWSGEGTAFF. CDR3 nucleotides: TGTGCCTGGAGTGGTGAGGGAACGGCTTTCTTT.

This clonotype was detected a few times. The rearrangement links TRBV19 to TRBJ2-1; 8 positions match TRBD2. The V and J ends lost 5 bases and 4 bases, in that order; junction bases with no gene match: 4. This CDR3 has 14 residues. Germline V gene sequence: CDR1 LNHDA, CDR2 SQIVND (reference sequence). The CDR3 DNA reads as TGTGCCAGTAGTGAGGGACTAGTATACAATGAGCAGTTCTTC. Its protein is CASSEGLVYNEQFF.

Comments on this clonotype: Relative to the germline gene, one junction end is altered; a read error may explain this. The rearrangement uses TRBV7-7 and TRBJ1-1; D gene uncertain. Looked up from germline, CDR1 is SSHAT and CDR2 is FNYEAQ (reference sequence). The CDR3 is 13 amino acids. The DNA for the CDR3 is TGTGCTAGCAGCAGGTATATTAACACTGAAGCTTTCTTT. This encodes CASSRYINTEAFF.

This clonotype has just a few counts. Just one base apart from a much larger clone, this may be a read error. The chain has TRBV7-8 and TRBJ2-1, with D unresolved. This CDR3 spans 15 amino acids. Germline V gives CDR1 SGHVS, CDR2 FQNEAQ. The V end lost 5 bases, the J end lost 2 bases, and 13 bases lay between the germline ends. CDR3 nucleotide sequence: TGTGCCAGCAGCATATACGGGCGGACCTACAATGAGCAGTTCTTC. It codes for CASSIYGRTYNEQFF.

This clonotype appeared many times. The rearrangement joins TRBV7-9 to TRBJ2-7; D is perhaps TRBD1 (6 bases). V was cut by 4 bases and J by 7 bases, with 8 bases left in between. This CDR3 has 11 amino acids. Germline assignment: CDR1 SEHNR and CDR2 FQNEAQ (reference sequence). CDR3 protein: CASSSTGEQYF. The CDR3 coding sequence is TGTGCCAGCAGCTCAACAGGGGAGCAGTACTTC.

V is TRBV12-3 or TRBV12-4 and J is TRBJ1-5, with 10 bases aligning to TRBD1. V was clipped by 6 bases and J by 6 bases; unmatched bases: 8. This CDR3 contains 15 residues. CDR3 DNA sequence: TGTGCCAGCAGGTCCGGGACAGGGGTGGGTCAGCCCCAGCATTTT. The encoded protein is CASRSGTGVGQPQHF.

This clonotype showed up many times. The CDR3 region has the DNA TGCAGTGCTAGCCGGGACATTGACAATGAGCAGTTCTTC. Translating it yields CSASRDIDNEQFF. The chain combines TRBV20-1 with TRBJ2-1; D is possibly TRBD1 (6 bases). The CDR3 totals 13 residues. Trimming left V 3 bases short and J 5 bases short, with 11 bases between. Germline CDR1 reads DFQATT; CDR2 reads SNEGSKA (reference sequence).

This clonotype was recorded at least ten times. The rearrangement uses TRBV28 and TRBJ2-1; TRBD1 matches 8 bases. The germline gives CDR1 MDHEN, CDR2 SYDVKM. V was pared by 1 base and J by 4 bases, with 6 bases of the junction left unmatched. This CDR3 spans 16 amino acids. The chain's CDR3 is CASSLFGQGAYNEQFF. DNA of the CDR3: TGTGCCAGCAGTTTATTCGGACAGGGTGCGTACAATGAGCAGTTCTTC. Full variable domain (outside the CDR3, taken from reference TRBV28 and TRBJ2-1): DVKVTQSSRYLVKRTGEKVFLECVQDMDHENMFWYRQDPGLGLRLIYFSYDVKMKEKGDIPEGYSVSREKKERFSLILESASTNQTSMYLCASSLFGQGAYNEQFFGPGTRLTVL.

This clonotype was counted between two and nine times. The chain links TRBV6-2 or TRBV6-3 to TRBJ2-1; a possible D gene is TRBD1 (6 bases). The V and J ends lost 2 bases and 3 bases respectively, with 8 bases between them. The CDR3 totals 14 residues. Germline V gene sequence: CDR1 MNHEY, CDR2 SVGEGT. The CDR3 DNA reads TGTGCCAGCAGTTACGCAGGGGACTACAATGAGCAGTTCTTC. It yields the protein CASSYAGDYNEQFF.

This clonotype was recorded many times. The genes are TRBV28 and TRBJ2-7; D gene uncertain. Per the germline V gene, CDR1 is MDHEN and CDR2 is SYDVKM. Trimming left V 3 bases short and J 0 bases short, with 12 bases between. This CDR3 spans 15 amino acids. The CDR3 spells CASSFGQQYSYEQYF. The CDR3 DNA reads TGTGCCAGCAGTTTTGGGCAGCAGTACTCCTACGAGCAGTACTTC. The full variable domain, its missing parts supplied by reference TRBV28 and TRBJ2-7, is DVKVTQSSRYLVKRTGEKVFLECVQDMDHENMFWYRQDPGLGLRLIYFSYDVKMKEKGDIPEGYSVSREKKERFSLILESASTNQTSMYLCASSFGQQYSYEQYFGPGTRLTVT.

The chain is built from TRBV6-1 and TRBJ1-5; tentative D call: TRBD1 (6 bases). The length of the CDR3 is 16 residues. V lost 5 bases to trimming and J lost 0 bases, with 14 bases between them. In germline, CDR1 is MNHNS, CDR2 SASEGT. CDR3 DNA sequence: TGTGCCAGCAGTTATTCCGGGACACATAGCAATCAGCCCCAGCATTTT. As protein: CASSYSGTHSNQPQHF.